These 28 T cell receptor beta chains came from one sample sequenced in a study of blood T cells in healthy people across ages. PCR was performed a second time for about 7 to 11 cycles using a sample-barcoded 5' primer and a J-beta primer mix. TCRdb reprocessed the 5' RACE reads with MiXCR, giving one entry per CDR3 protein. The table shows more than 550,000 distinct CDR3 sequences, with around a fifth occurring only once. Sequencing was performed on blood. These receptors all come from a man between 65 and 85 years old in good health.

This CDR3 reads CSGGDSGYTF. CDR3 in DNA: TGCAGCGGGGGGGACAGTGGCTACACCTTC. The chain carries TRBV29-1 and TRBJ1-2; 7 nucleotides match TRBD1. CDR1 is SQVTM, CDR2 ANQGSEA, per germline. CDR3 size: 10 residues. V lost 7 bases to trimming and J lost 7 bases; unmatched junction nucleotides: 3.

This clonotype has only a few counts. The chain employs TRBV14 and TRBJ1-1; the match to TRBD1 covers 12 bases. With 5 bases clipped from V and 0 bases from J, the junction kept 13 bases outside the gene matches. This CDR3 is built from 19 residues. In germline, CDR1 is SGHDN, CDR2 FVKESK. This chain's CDR3 is CASSNTRPGQGAMNTEAFF. In DNA, the CDR3 is TGTGCCAGCAGCAACACCAGGCCGGGACAGGGGGCTATGAACACTGAAGCTTTCTTT.

This clonotype was observed a few times. One junction end disagrees with the germline gene, perhaps due to a read error. The rearrangement links TRBV5-5 to TRBJ2-1; no reliable D call. The better agreement between TRBJ2-7 and the DNA end casts doubt on the J call. The length of the CDR3 is 14 residues. CDR1 is SGHKS, CDR2 YYEKEE, per germline (reference sequence). The CDR3 nucleotides are TGTGCCAGCAGCCCGTTCCCAGAATCCTGCGAGCAGTACTTC. Translation: CASSPFPESCEQYF.

The sample holds a few counts of this clonotype. The chain uses TRBV20-1 and TRBJ1-4; TRBD1 is a possible D gene (6 bases). The V end was cut by 4 bases, the J end by 5 bases, with 17 bases between. The CDR3 sequence is 15 residues long. Per the germline V gene, CDR1 is DFQATT and CDR2 is SNEGSKA (reference sequence). CDR3 loop: CSAITGNRGNEKLFF. In DNA, the CDR3 is TGCAGTGCTATAACAGGGAACCGGGGGAATGAAAAACTGTTTTTT.

V is TRBV15 and J is TRBJ1-5; tentatively, D is TRBD1 (5 bases). With 6 bases removed from V and 3 bases from J, the gap between germline ends came to 9 bases. Looked up from germline, CDR1 is LNHNV and CDR2 is YYDKDF (reference sequence). The CDR3 sequence is 13 residues long. This CDR3 reads CATSTGPNQPQHF. The CDR3 DNA sequence: TGTGCCACCAGTACAGGCCCCAATCAGCCCCAGCATTTT. The entire variable domain, with the rest obtained from reference TRBV15 and TRBJ1-5, is as follows: DAMVIQNPRYQVTQFGKPVTLSCSQTLNHNVMYWYQQKSSQAPKLLFHYYDKDFNNEADTPDNFQSRRPNTSFCFLDIRSPGLGDTAMYLCATSTGPNQPQHFGDGTRLSIL.

The V gene is TRBV30, the J gene TRBJ1-6; unclear D gene. The V gene's germline CDR1 is GTSNPN and CDR2 SVGIG (reference sequence). Trimming cost V 4 bases and J 7 bases, with 14 bases left between them. The length of the CDR3 is 14 residues. This CDR3 is CAWTAALRNSPLHF. The CDR3, as DNA: TGTGCCTGGACAGCGGCGCTTCGGAATTCACCCCTCCACTTT.

The chain couples TRBV5-5 to TRBJ2-2; 9 bases match TRBD2. Germline V gene sequence: CDR1 SGHKS, CDR2 YYEKEE (reference sequence). V was pared by 3 bases and J by 4 bases, with 4 bases of the junction left unmatched. The CDR3 is 15 amino acids. The CDR3 sequence: CASSSGTSSTGELFF. The CDR3 DNA reads as TGTGCCAGCAGCTCCGGGACTAGCAGCACCGGGGAGCTGTTTTTT. Looking up the rest from reference TRBV5-5 and TRBJ2-2 gives the full variable domain: DAGVTQSPTHLIKTRGQQVTLRCSPISGHKSVSWYQQVLGQGPQFIFQYYEKEERGRGNFPDRFSARQFPNYSSELNVNALLLGDSALYLCASSSGTSSTGELFFGEGSRLTVL.

The chain links TRBV28 to TRBJ2-5; tentatively, D is TRBD1 or TRBD2 (5 bases each). The CDR3 consists of 14 residues. V was cut by 6 bases and J by 5 bases, with 16 bases left in between. The V gene's germline CDR1 is MDHEN and CDR2 SYDVKM. CDR3 nucleotide sequence: TGTGCCAGCAGGGGGGACGTCGTTGGTGAGACCCAGTACTTC. Protein product: CASRGDVVGETQYF.

V gene TRBV29-1 combines with J gene TRBJ1-2; D is unresolved. CDR1 is SQVTM and CDR2 is ANQGSEA in the germline V gene. This CDR3 is 11 amino acids long. V was shortened by 4 bases and J by 6 bases, with 9 bases between the two germline ends. In DNA form, the CDR3 reads TGCAGCGTTGGCGCTGGGGATGGCTACACCTTC. Protein product: CSVGAGDGYTF.

This clonotype came up a few times. The chain carries TRBV25-1 and TRBJ1-2, with D maybe TRBD1 (6 bases). CDR3 size: 13 residues. V was pared by 4 bases and J by 5 bases, with 11 bases between. Per the germline V gene, CDR1 is MGHDK and CDR2 is SYGVNS. This chain's CDR3 is CASSAPQGYGYTF. CDR3 nucleotides: TGTGCCAGCAGTGCACCCCAGGGGTATGGCTACACCTTC.

This clonotype was seen a handful of times. The gene calls are TRBV12-3 or TRBV12-4 and TRBJ2-3; 13 nucleotides line up with TRBD2. The CDR3 is made up of 14 amino acids. The J segment lost 10 bases and the V segment lost 6 bases, leaving 7 bases of the junction unmatched. The CDR3 here is CASSPGLAGFAQYF. DNA for the CDR3: TGTGCCAGCAGCCCGGGACTAGCGGGGTTTGCGCAGTATTTT.

V is TRBV12-3 or TRBV12-4 and J is TRBJ2-3, with D possibly matching TRBD2 (6 bases). V gave up 1 base and J gave up 1 base, with 12 bases separating them. The CDR3 loop spans 16 amino acids. CDR3 in amino acids: CASSLDKRVGTDTQYF. The CDR3 DNA is TGTGCCAGCAGTTTAGACAAGCGGGTGGGCACAGATACGCAGTATTTT.

The table lists this clonotype with a few counts. This chain links TRBV3-1 with TRBJ2-7; D gene ambiguous. Germline CDR1 LGHDT, CDR2 YNNKEL (reference sequence). This CDR3 comprises 14 residues. CDR3 loop: CASSKDFDISEQYV. The CDR3 DNA is TGTGCCAGCAGCAAAGATTTTGACATCAGCGAGCAGTACGTC.

This sequence joins TRBV7-8 and TRBJ1-1, with 7 nucleotides matching TRBD1. The ends lost 5 bases at V and 3 bases at J; junction bases unmatched: 6. The V gene's germline CDR1 is SGHVS and CDR2 FQNEAQ. The length of the CDR3 is 14 residues. CDR3 residues: CASSPRTGYTEAFF. In DNA, the CDR3 is TGTGCCAGCAGCCCGAGGACAGGCTACACTGAAGCTTTCTTT.

This chain connects TRBV7-8 to TRBJ2-6; no firm D call. The CDR3 extends over 15 amino acids. V lost 5 bases to trimming and J lost 0 bases, with 8 bases between them. Germline CDR1 SGHVS, CDR2 FQNEAQ. CDR3 sequence: CASSLTRSGANVLTF. Here the CDR3 DNA reads TGTGCCAGCAGCCTTACTCGCTCTGGGGCCAACGTCCTGACTTTC.

This clonotype has at least ten counts. The chain has TRBV29-1 and TRBJ1-1; 11 bases match TRBD1. This CDR3 spans 12 amino acids. Germline assignment: CDR1 SQVTM and CDR2 ANQGSEA. V shed 7 bases and J 6 bases; nucleotides not matched to a gene: 4. The chain's CDR3 is CSAGTGGAEAFF. The CDR3 DNA is TGCAGCGCCGGGACAGGGGGGGCTGAAGCTTTCTTT.

This clonotype has at least ten counts. The V gene is TRBV4-2, the J gene TRBJ2-7, with TRBD1 identical over 7 bases. Losses at the gene ends were 0 bases for V and 3 bases for J; bases not matched to a gene: 2. Per germline, CDR1 LGHNA and CDR2 YNFKEQ. The CDR3 is 14 amino acids. The CDR3 DNA sequence: TGTGCCAGCAGCCAAGAATGGGACAGCTACGAGCAGTACTTC. Its protein is CASSQEWDSYEQYF.

The chain links TRBV6-6 to TRBJ2-7; unclear D gene. CDR3 length: 15 residues. Trimming took off 5 bases at V and 0 bases at J, with 14 bases between the two ends. From germline, CDR1 is MNHNY and CDR2 SVGAGI (reference sequence). The chain's CDR3 is CASSHPLGFSYEQYF. The CDR3 DNA sequence: TGTGCCAGCAGTCACCCGCTCGGATTCTCCTACGAGCAGTACTTC.

This clonotype has a handful of counts. The chain recombines TRBV20-1 with TRBJ2-7; a weak D match, TRBD2 (6 bases). Gene TRBJ2-1 matches the end of the DNA better, so the J call may be wrong. Germline V gives CDR1 DFQATT, CDR2 SNEGSKA (reference sequence). This CDR3 has 13 amino acids. This chain's CDR3 is CSARDYRWNEQFF. Written as DNA, the CDR3 is TGCAGTGCTAGGGACTACCGCTGGAATGAGCAGTTCTTC.

The gene calls are TRBV30 and TRBJ2-5; 9 positions match TRBD1. This CDR3 region has 14 residues. V dropped 2 bases and J dropped 5; count of bases not matched to a gene: 6. Per the germline V gene, CDR1 is GTSNPN and CDR2 is SVGIG (reference sequence). CDR3 DNA sequence: TGTGCCTGGAGTTTACAGGGGGCATATGAGACCCAGTACTTC. Its translation: CAWSLQGAYETQYF.

This clonotype has more than one count but fewer than ten. Given a much more abundant clone one base away, this may be a read error. The chain is built from TRBV6-2 or TRBV6-3 and TRBJ2-5; no definite D call. This CDR3 is 14 amino acids long. Per germline, CDR1 MNHEY and CDR2 SVGEGT. V gave up 11 bases and J gave up 11 bases, with 27 bases separating them. This CDR3 reads CAAAPITGKSEQYF. The CDR3 DNA follows: TGTGCCGCCGCGCCTATTACCGGAAAGAGTGAGCAGTACTTC.

This clonotype has at least ten counts. This chain links TRBV25-1 with TRBJ1-2; unclear D gene. This CDR3 contains 12 residues. Germline assignment: CDR1 MGHDK and CDR2 SYGVNS. Trimming cost V 3 bases and J 1 base, with 3 bases left between them. The CDR3 reads CASSDSNYGYTF. The CDR3, as DNA: TGTGCCAGCAGTGACAGTAACTATGGCTACACCTTC.

This clonotype appeared once. V and J are TRBV5-1 and TRBJ2-3, with D perhaps matching TRBD1 (5 bases). Germline V gives CDR1 SGHRS, CDR2 YFSETQ. The V end was cut by 1 base, the J end by 6 bases, with 18 bases between. This CDR3 is 16 amino acids long. CDR3 DNA sequence: TGCGCCAGCAGCTTGTTCCTGGGGCCGGTTACGGATACGCAGTATTTT. It encodes CASSLFLGPVTDTQYF.

The V gene is TRBV19, the J gene TRBJ2-3, with a tentative D call TRBD2 (6 bases). The CDR3 consists of 13 residues. The V gene lost 5 bases and the J gene lost 11 bases, with 17 bases spanning the gap. Germline CDR1 and CDR2: LNHDA and SQIVND (reference sequence). This CDR3 is CASSLQGTARQYF. DNA for the CDR3: TGTGCCAGTAGTCTCCAAGGGACTGCCCGGCAGTATTTT.

V usage is TRBV6-2 or TRBV6-3 and J usage is TRBJ2-7; 11 bases fit TRBD1. The J segment lost 5 bases and the V segment lost 5 bases, leaving 11 bases of the junction unmatched. This CDR3 has 16 amino acids. The germline CDR1 and CDR2 sequences are MNHEY and SVGEGT. CDR3 nucleotide sequence: TGTGCCAGCAGTACCTGGACAGGGGGCAGTGTGAACGAGCAGTACGTC. Translation gives CASSTWTGGSVNEQYV.

The J gene is TRBJ2-1, the V gene TRBV5-6; 10 bases align to TRBD2. With 0 bases clipped from V and 1 base from J, the junction kept 4 bases outside the gene matches. Germline V gene sequence: CDR1 SGHDT, CDR2 YYEEEE. The CDR3 spans 17 residues. CDR3 in DNA: TGTGCCAGCAGCTTGGTGCTAGCGGGGGAATCCTACAATGAGCAGTTCTTC. Residues: CASSLVLAGESYNEQFF.

This chain connects TRBV5-1 to TRBJ2-5, with D tentatively TRBD2 (6 bases). Judging by the DNA end, TRBJ2-1 fits better; the J call may be wrong. The length of the CDR3 is 14 residues. Germline values: CDR1 SGHRS, CDR2 YFSETQ. The CDR3 sequence: CASSPGTPYNEQFF. CDR3 bases: TGCGCCAGCAGCCCCGGGACTCCCTACAATGAGCAGTTCTTC.

This clonotype appeared many times. The gene calls are TRBV20-1 and TRBJ2-1; D is undetermined. This CDR3 has 12 amino acids. Trimming took 5 bases from V and 9 from J, leaving 14 bases between them. Per germline, CDR1 DFQATT and CDR2 SNEGSKA (reference sequence). CDR3 residues: CSARLGLSEQFF. CDR3 in DNA: TGCAGTGCTCGATTAGGGTTAAGTGAGCAGTTCTTC.